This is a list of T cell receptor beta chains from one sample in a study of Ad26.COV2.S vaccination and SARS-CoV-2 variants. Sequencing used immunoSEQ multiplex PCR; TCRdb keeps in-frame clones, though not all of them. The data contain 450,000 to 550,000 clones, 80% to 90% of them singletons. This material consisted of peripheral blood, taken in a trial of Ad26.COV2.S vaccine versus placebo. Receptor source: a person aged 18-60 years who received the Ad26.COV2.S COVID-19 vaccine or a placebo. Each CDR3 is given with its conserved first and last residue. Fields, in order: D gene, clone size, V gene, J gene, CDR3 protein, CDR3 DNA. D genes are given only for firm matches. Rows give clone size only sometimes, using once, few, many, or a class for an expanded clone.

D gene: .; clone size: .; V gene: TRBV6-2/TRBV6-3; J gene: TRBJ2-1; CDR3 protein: CASSYGVHNEQFF; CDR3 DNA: TGTGCCAGCAGTTATGGGGTACACAATGAGCAGTTCTTC
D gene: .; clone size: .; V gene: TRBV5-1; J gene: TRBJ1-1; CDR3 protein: CASSLERDTEAFF; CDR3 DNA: TGCGCCAGCAGCTTGGAACGGGACACTGAAGCTTTCTTT
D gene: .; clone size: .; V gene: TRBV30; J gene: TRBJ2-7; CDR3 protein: CAWGVLNYEQYF; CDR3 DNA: TGTGCCTGGGGAGTATTAAACTACGAGCAGTACTTC
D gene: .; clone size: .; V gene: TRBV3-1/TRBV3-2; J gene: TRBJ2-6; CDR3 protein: CASSLPGYRTGANVLTF; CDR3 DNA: TGTGCCAGCAGCCTCCCTGGATACAGAACTGGGGCCAACGTCCTGACTTTC
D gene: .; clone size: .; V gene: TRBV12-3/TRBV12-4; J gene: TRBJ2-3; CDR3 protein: CASSLATDTQYF; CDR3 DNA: TGTGCCAGCAGTTTAGCGACAGATACGCAGTATTTT
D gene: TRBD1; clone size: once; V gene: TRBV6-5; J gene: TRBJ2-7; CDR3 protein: CASSSGTGGQYEQYF; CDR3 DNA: TGTGCCAGCAGCTCCGGGACAGGGGGTCAGTACGAGCAGTACTTC
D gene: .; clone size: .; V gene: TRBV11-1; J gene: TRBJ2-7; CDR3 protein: CASSSRGALYEQYF; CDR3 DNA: TGTGCCAGCAGCTCAAGGGGGGCTCTCTACGAGCAGTACTTC
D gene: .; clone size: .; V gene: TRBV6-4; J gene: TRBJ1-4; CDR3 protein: CASSDRQVKRNEKLFF; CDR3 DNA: TGTGCCAGCAGTGACCGGCAGGTAAAACGAAATGAAAAACTGTTTTTT
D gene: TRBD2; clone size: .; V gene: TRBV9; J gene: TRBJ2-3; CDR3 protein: CASSVAGPGLAGPDTQYF; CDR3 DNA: TGTGCCAGCAGCGTAGCCGGCCCGGGACTAGCGGGTCCAGATACGCAGTATTTT
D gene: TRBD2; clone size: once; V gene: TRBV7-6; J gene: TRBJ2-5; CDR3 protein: CASSLGGSGRVGETQYF; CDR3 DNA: TGTGCCAGCAGCTTAGGAGGGTCAGGGAGGGTAGGAGAGACCCAGTACTTC
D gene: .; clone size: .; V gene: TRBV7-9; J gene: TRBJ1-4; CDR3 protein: CASSPRNPTGSNEKLFF; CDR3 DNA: TGTGCCAGCAGCCCCCGAAATCCGACAGGCTCTAATGAAAAACTGTTTTTT
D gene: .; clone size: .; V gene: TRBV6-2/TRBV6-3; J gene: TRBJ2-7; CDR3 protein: CASSSTGPLNEQYF; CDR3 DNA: TGTGCCAGCAGTTCGACAGGACCCCTTAACGAGCAGTACTTC
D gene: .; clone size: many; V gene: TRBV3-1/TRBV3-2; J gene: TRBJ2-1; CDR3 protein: CASSRGNEQFF; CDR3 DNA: TGTGCCAGCAGCCGGGGCAATGAGCAGTTCTTC
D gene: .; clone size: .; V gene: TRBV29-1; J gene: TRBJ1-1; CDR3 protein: CSVDSQGVNTEAFF; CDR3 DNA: TGCAGCGTTGACTCGCAGGGCGTGAACACTGAAGCTTTCTTT
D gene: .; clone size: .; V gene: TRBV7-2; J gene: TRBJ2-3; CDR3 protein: CASSPRGGRATDTQYF; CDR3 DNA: TGTGCCAGCAGCCCCAGAGGTGGCCGGGCCACAGATACGCAGTATTTT
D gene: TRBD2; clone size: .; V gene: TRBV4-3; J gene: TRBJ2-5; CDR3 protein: CASSQATSGGGVETQYF; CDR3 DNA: TGCGCCAGCAGCCAAGCGACTAGCGGGGGGGGTGTGGAGACCCAGTACTTC
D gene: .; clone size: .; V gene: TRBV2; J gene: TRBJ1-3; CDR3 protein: CASSEAGWGKLYF; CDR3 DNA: TGTGCCAGCAGTGAAGCGGGGTGGGGCAAACTATATTTT
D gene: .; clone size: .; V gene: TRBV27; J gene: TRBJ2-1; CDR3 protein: CASSLWEGGSSTYNEQFF; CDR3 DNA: TGTGCCAGCAGTTTATGGGAGGGGGGGAGCTCGACGTACAATGAGCAGTTCTTC
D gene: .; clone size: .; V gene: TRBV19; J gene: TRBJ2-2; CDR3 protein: CASSTSLVLTGELFF; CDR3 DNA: .
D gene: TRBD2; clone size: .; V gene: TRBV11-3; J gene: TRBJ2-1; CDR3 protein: CASSPTGGRDNEQFF; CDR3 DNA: TGTGCCAGCAGCCCTACGGGGGGGCGCGACAATGAGCAGTTCTTC
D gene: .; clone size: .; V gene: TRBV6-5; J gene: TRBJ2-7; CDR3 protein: CASSYSRVSLGYEQYF; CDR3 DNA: TGTGCCAGCAGTTACTCTAGGGTCTCCCTTGGCTACGAGCAGTACTTC
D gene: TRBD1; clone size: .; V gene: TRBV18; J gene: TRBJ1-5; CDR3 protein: CASSPQGQGSQPQHF; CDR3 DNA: TGTGCCAGCTCACCACAGGGACAGGGCAGTCAGCCCCAGCATTTT
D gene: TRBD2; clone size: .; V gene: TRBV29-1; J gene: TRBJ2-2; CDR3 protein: CSVVWGGPIGELFF; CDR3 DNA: TGCAGCGTTGTATGGGGGGGTCCGATCGGGGAGCTGTTTTTT
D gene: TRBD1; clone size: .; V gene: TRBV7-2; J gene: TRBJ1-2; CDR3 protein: CASSLRQGVGYGYTF; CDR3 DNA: TGTGCCAGCAGCTTGCGACAGGGGGTCGGCTATGGCTACACCTTC
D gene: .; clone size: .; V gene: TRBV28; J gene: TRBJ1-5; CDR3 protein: CASSLFGGNQPQHF; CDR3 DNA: TGTGCCAGCAGTTTATTCGGTGGGAATCAGCCCCAGCATTTT
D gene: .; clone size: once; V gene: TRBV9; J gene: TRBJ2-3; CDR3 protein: CASSEPGAPAGDTQYF; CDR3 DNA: TGTGCCAGCAGCGAGCCCGGGGCCCCCGCCGGGGATACGCAGTATTTT
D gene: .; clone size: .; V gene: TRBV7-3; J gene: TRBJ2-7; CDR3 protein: CASSLIGSSYEQYF; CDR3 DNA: TGTGCCAGCAGCTTAATCGGGTCCTCCTACGAGCAGTACTTC
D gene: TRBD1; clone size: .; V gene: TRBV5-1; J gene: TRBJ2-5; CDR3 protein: CASSKDRGRPETQYF; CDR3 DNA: TGCGCCAGCAGCAAAGACAGGGGGCGCCCAGAGACCCAGTACTTC
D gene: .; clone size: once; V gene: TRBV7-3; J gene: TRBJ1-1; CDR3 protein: CASSSQGNTEAFF; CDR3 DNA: TGTGCCAGCAGCTCCCAGGGGAACACTGAAGCTTTCTTT
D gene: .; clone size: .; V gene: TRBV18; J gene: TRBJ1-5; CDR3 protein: CASSKTSGAEQPQHF; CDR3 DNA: TGTGCCAGCTCCAAAACTTCAGGGGCGGAACAGCCCCAGCATTTT
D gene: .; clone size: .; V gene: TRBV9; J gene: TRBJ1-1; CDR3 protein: CASSNGGGNTEAFF; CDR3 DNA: TGTGCCAGCAGCAATGGGGGAGGGAACACTGAAGCTTTCTTT
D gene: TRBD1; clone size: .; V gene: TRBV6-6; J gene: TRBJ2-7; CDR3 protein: CASSDRGSSYEQYF; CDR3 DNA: TGTGCCAGCAGCGACAGGGGGAGCTCCTACGAGCAGTACTTC
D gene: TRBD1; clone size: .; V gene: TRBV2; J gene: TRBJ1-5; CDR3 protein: CASGPTRGTGGNQPQHF; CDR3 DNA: TGTGCCAGCGGACCCACCCGAGGGACAGGGGGCAATCAGCCCCAGCATTTT
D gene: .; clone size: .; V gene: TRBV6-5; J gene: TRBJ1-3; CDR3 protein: CASGTRVYKPHTIYF; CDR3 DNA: TGTGCCAGCGGCACCAGGGTGTACAAGCCTCACACCATATATTTT
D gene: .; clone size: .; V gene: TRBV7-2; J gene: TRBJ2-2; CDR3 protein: CASSLAGRGYSGELFF; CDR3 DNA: TGTGCCAGCAGCTTAGCGGGCAGGGGATATTCCGGGGAGCTGTTTTTT
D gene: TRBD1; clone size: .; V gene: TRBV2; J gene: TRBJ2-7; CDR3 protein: CAGKDRATSYEQYF; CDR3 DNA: TGTGCCGGCAAAGACAGGGCTACCTCCTACGAGCAGTACTTC
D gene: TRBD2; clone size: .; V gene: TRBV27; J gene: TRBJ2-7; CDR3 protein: CASSLGRAFDEQYF; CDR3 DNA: TGTGCCAGCAGTTTGGGGAGGGCTTTCGACGAGCAGTACTTC
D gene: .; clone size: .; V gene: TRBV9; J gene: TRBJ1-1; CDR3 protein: CASSVRTNTEAFF; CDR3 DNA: TGTGCCAGCAGCGTAAGGACGAACACTGAAGCTTTCTTT
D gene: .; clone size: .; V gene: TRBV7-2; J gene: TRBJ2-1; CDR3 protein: CASSFISNEQFF; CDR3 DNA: TGTGCCAGCAGCTTTATCAGCAATGAGCAGTTCTTC
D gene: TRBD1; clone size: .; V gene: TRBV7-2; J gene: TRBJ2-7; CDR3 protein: CASSSGTATYEQYF; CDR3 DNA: TGTGCCAGCAGTTCCGGGACAGCGACCTACGAGCAGTACTTC
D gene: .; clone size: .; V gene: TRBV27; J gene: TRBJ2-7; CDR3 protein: CASSPLMSSAGYEQYF; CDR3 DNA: TGTGCCAGCAGTCCTCTCATGTCCAGCGCTGGCTACGAGCAGTACTTC
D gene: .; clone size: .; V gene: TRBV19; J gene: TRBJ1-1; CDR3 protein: CASVTAWSGGNTEAFF; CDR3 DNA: TGTGCCAGTGTTACCGCTTGGAGCGGGGGGAACACTGAAGCTTTCTTT
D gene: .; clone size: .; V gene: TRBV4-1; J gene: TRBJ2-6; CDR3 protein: CASSSRGSGANVLTF; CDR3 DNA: TGCGCCAGCAGCTCTAGGGGTTCTGGGGCCAACGTCCTGACTTTC
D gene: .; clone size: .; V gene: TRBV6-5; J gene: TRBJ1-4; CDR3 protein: CASSLLGGGEKLFF; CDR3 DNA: TGTGCCAGCAGTCTGTTGGGGGGTGGCGAAAAACTGTTTTTT